These 10 T cell receptor beta chains were all obtained from the same sample, sequenced in a study of T cells after yellow fever vaccination. In TCRdb, the 5' RACE reads were re-called with MiXCR into one record per CDR3 protein. The sample shows tens of thousands of distinct CDR3 sequences, roughly 7.3% of them seen only once. The material was CD8+ T cells sorted from PBMCs, obtained 15 days after the yellow fever booster vaccination. Receptors originate from a man aged 30 to 45 who received the YFV17D yellow fever vaccine.

This clonotype was detected ten times or more. This chain links TRBV4-1 with TRBJ2-3; the D gene is possibly TRBD2 (5 bases). The V gene lost 4 bases and the J gene lost 0 bases, with 8 bases spanning the gap. The CDR3 runs 14 residues. CDR1 and CDR2 (germline): MGHRA, YSYEKL. The CDR3 DNA is TGCGCCAGCAGCCCAGGCGGGAGCACAGATACGCAGTATTTT. Protein sequence: CASSPGGSTDTQYF.

This clonotype was observed many times. This chain uses TRBV29-1 with TRBJ2-3; possibly TRBD2 for D (6 bases). The germline V gene has CDR1 SQVTM and CDR2 ANQGSEA. Trimming pared 3 bases from V and 2 bases from J, leaving 9 bases between. The CDR3 contains 13 residues. In DNA, the CDR3 is TGCAGCGTTGAGGGCGGGGACACAGATACGCAGTATTTT. This translates into CSVEGGDTDTQYF.

This clonotype has at least ten counts. V is TRBV6-5 and J is TRBJ2-7; 10 bases line up with TRBD2. The CDR3 runs to 15 residues. The germline V gene has CDR1 MNHEY and CDR2 SVGAGI. V was pared by 2 bases and J by 7 bases, with 8 bases of the junction left unmatched. The DNA for the CDR3 is TGTGCCAGCAGTTACACAGGACTAGCGGCGAATGAGCAGTACTTC. Its protein product is CASSYTGLAANEQYF.

The J gene is TRBJ2-3, the V gene TRBV24-1, with D unresolved. The germline V gene encodes CDR1 KGHDR and CDR2 SFDVKD. With 1 base removed from V and 6 bases from J, the gap between germline ends came to 7 bases. The CDR3 covers 13 residues. The CDR3 DNA reads TGTGCCACCAGTGATTTCAACGAGGATACGCAGTATTTT. Its translation is CATSDFNEDTQYF.

This clonotype has a count of ten or more. V is TRBV20-1 and J is TRBJ2-2; D unclear. The CDR3 runs to 13 residues. CDR1 and CDR2 from the germline V gene are DFQATT and SNEGSKA (reference sequence). Trimming removed 2 bases at V and 5 bases at J, with 9 bases between. This CDR3 reads CSARTSLTGELFF. The DNA for the CDR3 is TGCAGTGCTAGAACTTCTTTAACCGGGGAGCTGTTTTTT.

This clonotype was seen many times. In DNA form, the CDR3 reads TGTGCCAGCCACAAGCGGAGGAGGCAAGAGACCCAGTACTTC. This encodes CASHKRRRQETQYF. This chain uses TRBV21-1 with TRBJ2-5; the DNA was not compared with TRBD2, the D call given in the table. TRBV21-1 corresponds to a pseudogene. The CDR3 runs to 14 residues.

This clonotype was recorded many times. The gene calls are TRBV7-9 and TRBJ1-2, with D perhaps TRBD1 (6 bases). The CDR3 runs 12 residues. The germline gives CDR1 SEHNR, CDR2 FQNEAQ (reference sequence). V lost 5 bases and J 7 bases, leaving 11 bases between the germline ends. The CDR3 DNA reads as TGTGCCAGCAGCGTACAGGGTCTTGGCTACACCTTC. It specifies CASSVQGLGYTF.

This clonotype was picked up many times. CDR3 residues: CASSQEEGLSSYEQYF. The CDR3 nucleotides read TGTGCCAGCAGCCAAGAGGAGGGGCTTAGCTCCTACGAGCAGTACTTC. This chain uses TRBV14 with TRBJ2-7, with a weak D call TRBD2 (6 bases). The CDR3 contains 16 residues. The germline V gene has CDR1 SGHDN and CDR2 FVKESK. The V end was cut by 0 bases, the J end by 0 bases, with 12 bases between.

This clonotype was detected many times. This chain links TRBV7-3 with TRBJ2-3; the D is unclear. This CDR3 spans 15 amino acids. Germline V CDR1 and CDR2: SGHTA, FQGTGA. Trimming left V 4 bases short and J 5 bases short, with 16 bases between. CDR3 coding DNA: TGTGCCAGCAGCTCCTACGGTCCACCGGGAGATACGCAGTATTTT. Protein product: CASSSYGPPGDTQYF.

This clonotype has at least ten counts. The J gene is TRBJ1-1, the V gene TRBV6-5, with D tentatively TRBD1 (6 bases). From germline, CDR1 is MNHEY and CDR2 SVGAGI. This CDR3 spans 17 amino acids. V was pared by 8 bases and J by 0 bases, with 22 bases between. The CDR3 DNA reads TGTGCCAGCTCCTTCCTAGGGGGGTCGGGGATGAACACTGAAGCTTTCTTT. It translates to CASSFLGGSGMNTEAFF.